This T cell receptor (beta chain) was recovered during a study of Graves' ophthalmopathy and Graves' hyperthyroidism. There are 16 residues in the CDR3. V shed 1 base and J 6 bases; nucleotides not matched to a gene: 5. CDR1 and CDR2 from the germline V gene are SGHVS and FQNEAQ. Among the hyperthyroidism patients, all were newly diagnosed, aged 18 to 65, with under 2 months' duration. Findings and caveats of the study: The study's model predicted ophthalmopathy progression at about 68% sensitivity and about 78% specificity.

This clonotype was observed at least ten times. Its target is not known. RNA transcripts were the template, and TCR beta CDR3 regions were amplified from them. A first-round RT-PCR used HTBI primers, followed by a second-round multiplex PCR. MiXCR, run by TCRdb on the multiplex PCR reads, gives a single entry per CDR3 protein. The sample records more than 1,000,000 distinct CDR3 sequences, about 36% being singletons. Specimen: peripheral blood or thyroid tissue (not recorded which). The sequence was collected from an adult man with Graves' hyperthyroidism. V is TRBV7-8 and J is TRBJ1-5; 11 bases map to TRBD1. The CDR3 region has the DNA TGTGCCAGCAGCTTAGTTGGACAGGGGGCTTCTCAGCCCCAGCATTTT. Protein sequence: CASSLVGQGASQPQHF.